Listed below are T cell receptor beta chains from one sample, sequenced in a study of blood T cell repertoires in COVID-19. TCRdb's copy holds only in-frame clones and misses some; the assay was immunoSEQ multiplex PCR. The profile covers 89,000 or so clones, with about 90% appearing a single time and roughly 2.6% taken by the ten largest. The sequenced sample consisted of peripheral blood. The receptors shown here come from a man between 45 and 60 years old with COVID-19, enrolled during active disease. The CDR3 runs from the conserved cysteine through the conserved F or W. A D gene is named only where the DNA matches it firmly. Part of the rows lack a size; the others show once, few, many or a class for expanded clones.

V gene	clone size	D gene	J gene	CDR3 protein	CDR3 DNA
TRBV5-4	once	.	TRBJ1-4	CASSPGFREVDEKLFF	TGTGCCAGCAGCCCGGGGTTCAGGGAGGTCGATGAAAAACTGTTTTTT
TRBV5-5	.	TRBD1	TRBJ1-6	CASSLARGTGNSPLHF	TGTGCCAGCAGCTTGGCTAGGGGGACAGGCAATTCACCCCTCCACTTT
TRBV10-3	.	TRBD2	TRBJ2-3	CAISESRLAGGTDTQYF	TGTGCCATCAGTGAGTCGAGGCTAGCGGGGGGCACAGATACGCAGTATTTT
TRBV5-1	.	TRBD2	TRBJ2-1	CASSLAGGRYNEQFF	TGCGCCAGCAGTCTAGCGGGGGGGCGCTACAATGAGCAGTTCTTC
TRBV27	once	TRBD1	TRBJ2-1	CASSQTPGTDRLRQFF	TGTGCCAGCAGCCAAACCCCAGGGACAGATCGTCTACGGCAGTTCTTC
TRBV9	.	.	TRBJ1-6	CASSVGGGPLSSSYNSPLHF	TGTGCCAGCAGCGTAGGAGGGGGACCCCTGTCAAGCTCCTATAATTCACCCCTCCACTTT
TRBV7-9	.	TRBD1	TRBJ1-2	CASSLATQGAHNYGYTF	TGTGCCAGCAGCTTAGCTACGCAGGGGGCACATAACTATGGCTACACCTTC
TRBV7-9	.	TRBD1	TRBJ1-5	CASSATGVQPQHF	TGTGCCAGCAGCGCAACAGGGGTACAGCCCCAGCATTTT
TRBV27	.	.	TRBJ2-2	CASSLLAQTNTGELFF	TGTGCCAGCAGTTTACTAGCGCAAACGAACACCGGGGAGCTGTTTTTT
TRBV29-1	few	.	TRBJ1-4	CSVQQSNEKLFF	TGCAGCGTTCAACAGTCTAATGAAAAACTGTTTTTT
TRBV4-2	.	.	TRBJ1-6	CASSQEWGVNSPLHF	TGTGCCAGCAGCCAAGAATGGGGGGTTAATTCACCCCTCCACTTT
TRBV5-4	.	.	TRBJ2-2	CASSLQGGTGELFF	TGTGCCAGCAGCTTACAGGGCGGGACCGGGGAGCTGTTTTTT
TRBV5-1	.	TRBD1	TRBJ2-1	CASKQTGFSHEQFF	TGCGCCAGCAAGCAGACAGGGTTTTCCCATGAGCAGTTCTTC
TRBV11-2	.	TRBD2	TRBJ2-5	CASSLGTGGRQETQYF	TGTGCCAGCAGCTTAGGTACGGGGGGGCGCCAAGAGACCCAGTACTTC
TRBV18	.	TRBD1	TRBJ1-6	CASSPRTGTPLHF	TGTGCCAGCTCACCAAGGACAGGGACCCCCCTCCACTTT
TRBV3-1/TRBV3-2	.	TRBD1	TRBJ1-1	CASSPGGGTEAFF	TGTGCCAGCAGCCCAGGGGGCGGAACTGAAGCTTTCTTT
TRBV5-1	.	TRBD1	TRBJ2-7	CASSAGQGNYEQYF	TGCGCCAGCAGCGCCGGACAGGGCAACTACGAGCAGTACTTC
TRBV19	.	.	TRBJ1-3	CASSQTKAGTGNTIYF	TGTGCCAGTAGCCAAACGAAGGCGGGGACTGGAAACACCATATATTTT
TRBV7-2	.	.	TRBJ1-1	CASSQSDRITEAFF	TGTGCCAGCTCCCAGTCCGACAGAATCACTGAAGCTTTCTTT
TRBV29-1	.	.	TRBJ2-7	CSVATGTGSYEQYF	TGCAGCGTGGCTACCGGGACTGGCTCCTACGAGCAGTACTTC
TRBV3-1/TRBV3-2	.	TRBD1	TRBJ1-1	CASSRPTGEAFF	TGTGCCAGCAGCCGTCCGACAGGGGAAGCTTTCTTT
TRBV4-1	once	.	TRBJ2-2	CASSQDRVNTGELFF	TGCGCCAGCAGCCAAGACAGGGTGAACACCGGGGAGCTGTTTTTT
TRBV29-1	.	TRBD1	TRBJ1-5	CSVGQGFNQPQHF	TGCAGCGTTGGACAGGGGTTTAATCAGCCCCAGCATTTT
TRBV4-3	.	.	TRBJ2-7	CASSQDAGPYEQYF	TGCGCCAGCAGCCAAGATGCAGGTCCCTACGAGCAGTACTTC
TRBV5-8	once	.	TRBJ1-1	CASYRTENTEAFF	TGTGCCAGCTATAGGACAGAAAACACTGAAGCTTTCTTT
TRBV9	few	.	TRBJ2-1	CASSVEGGTYNEQFF	TGTGCCAGCAGCGTAGAGGGGGGGACCTACAATGAGCAGTTCTTC
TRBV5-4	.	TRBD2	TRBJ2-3	CASSAGLAGGTDTQYF	TGTGCCAGCAGCGCTGGACTAGCGGGGGGCACAGATACGCAGTATTTT
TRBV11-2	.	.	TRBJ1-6	CASSSAGNSPLHF	TGTGCCAGCAGCTCCGCGGGTAATTCACCCCTCCACTTT
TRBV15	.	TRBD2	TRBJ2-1	CATSRAGSGGVYNEQFF	TGTGCCACCAGCAGAGCAGGTAGCGGGGGTGTCTACAATGAGCAGTTCTTC
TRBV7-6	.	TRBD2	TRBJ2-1	CASSLMSGGRSYNEQFF	TGTGCCAGCAGCTTAATGAGCGGGGGGCGATCCTACAATGAGCAGTTCTTC
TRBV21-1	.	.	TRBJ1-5	CASSKEDRGVQPQHF	TGTGCCAGCAGCAAAGAGGATCGGGGGGTCCAGCCCCAGCATTTT
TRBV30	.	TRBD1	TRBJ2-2	CASLHRGNGELFF	TGTGCCTCCCTCCACAGGGGGAACGGGGAGCTGTTTTTT
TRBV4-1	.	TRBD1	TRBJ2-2	CASSQGDRGPANTGELFF	TGCGCCAGCAGCCAAGGAGACAGGGGGCCCGCGAACACCGGGGAGCTGTTTTTT
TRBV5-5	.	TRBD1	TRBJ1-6	CASNLQGNSPLHF	TGTGCCAGCAACTTACAGGGGAATTCACCCCTCCACTTT
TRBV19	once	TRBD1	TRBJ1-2	CASSTDRAGYGYTF	TGTGCCAGTAGTACAGACAGGGCGGGGTATGGCTACACCTTC
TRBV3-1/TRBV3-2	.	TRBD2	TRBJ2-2	CASSQERTSFPGELFF	TGTGCCAGCAGCCAAGAACGGACTAGCTTTCCCGGGGAGCTGTTTTTT
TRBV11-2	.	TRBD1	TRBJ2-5	CASSSSGGQETQYF	TGTGCCAGCAGCTCCTCAGGGGGCCAAGAGACCCAGTACTTC
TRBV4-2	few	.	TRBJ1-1	CASSQDARVATEAFF	TGTGCCAGCAGCCAAGATGCCAGGGTAGCTACTGAAGCTTTCTTT
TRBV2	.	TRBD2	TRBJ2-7	CASSELRGGPYEQYF	TGTGCCAGCAGTGAATTGCGGGGGGGACCCTACGAGCAGTACTTC
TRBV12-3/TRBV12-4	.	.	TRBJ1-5	CASTARGPQHF	TGTGCCAGCACCGCGCGGGGGCCCCAGCATTTT
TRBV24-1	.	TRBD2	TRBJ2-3	CATSERPGLAGGHTDTQYF	TGTGCCACCAGTGAGCGTCCGGGACTAGCGGGGGGGCACACAGATACGCAGTATTTT
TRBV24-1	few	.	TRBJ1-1	CATSDLREVEPEAFF	TGTGCCACCAGTGATTTGAGGGAGGTGGAGCCTGAAGCTTTCTTT
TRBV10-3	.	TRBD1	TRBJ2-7	CAISEGDRGSEQYF	TGTGCCATCAGTGAAGGGGACAGGGGGTCCGAGCAGTACTTC
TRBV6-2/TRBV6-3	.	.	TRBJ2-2	CASSFLGVRELFF	TGTGCCAGCAGTTTCTTAGGGGTCAGGGAGCTGTTTTTT
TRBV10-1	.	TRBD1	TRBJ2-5	CASSGQGKETQYF	TGCGCCAGCAGTGGACAGGGAAAAGAGACCCAGTACTTC
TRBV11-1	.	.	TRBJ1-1	CASSLPGVSEAFF	TGTGCCAGCAGCTTACCGGGTGTCTCTGAAGCTTTCTTT
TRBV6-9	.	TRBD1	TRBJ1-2	CASPFRGAGGGGYTF	TGTGCCAGCCCCTTCCGCGGGGCAGGGGGCGGAGGCTACACCTTC
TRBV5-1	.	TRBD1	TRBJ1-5	CASSLLRTGDNQPQHF	TGCGCCAGCAGCTTGTTGCGGACAGGGGATAATCAGCCCCAGCATTTT
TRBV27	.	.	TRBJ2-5	CASSLSIREETQYF	TGTGCCAGCAGTTTATCTATCCGGGAAGAGACCCAGTACTTC
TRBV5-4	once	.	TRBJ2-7	CASSLGPGYRGEQYF	TGTGCCAGCAGCTTGGGACCCGGATACCGGGGCGAGCAGTACTTC